The T cell receptor beta chain described here comes from a study of vaccination effects on CD4 cells after COVID-19. Measured with immunoSEQ multiplex PCR; TCRdb has only the in-frame clones, and not every one. The repertoire has under 35,000 clones, around two thirds of them found once; the top ten carry about 15%. The germline V gene encodes CDR1 LGHNT and CDR2 FRNRAP. The length of the CDR3 is 15 residues. The V end lost 2 bases, the J end lost 0 bases, and 9 bases lay between the germline ends. In the case of this clone: Its target is not known.

After less than twelve days in culture, the CD4+ T cells were isolated. Of the BNT162b2 and mRNA-1273 vaccines, participants received two doses of one or the other. Sequenced material: CD4+ T cells from PBMCs cultured without peptide, taken after COVID-19 vaccination. The chain has TRBV12-5 and TRBJ2-3; maybe TRBD1 (5 bases). This clonotype was obtained from a human donor who received a COVID-19 vaccine. Here the CDR3 DNA reads TGTGCTAGTGGTTTGTCGGCAGGGAGCACAGATACGCAGTATTTT. It is translated as CASGLSAGSTDTQYF.